These 21 T cell receptor beta chains were all obtained from the same sample, sequenced in a study of OX40 agonist ivuxolimab in advanced cancers. TCRdb's table, derived via immunoSEQ multiplex PCR, lists solely in-frame clones and lacks some. The sample yields 35,000 to 45,000 clones, 84% seen once. Sample: CD4+ or CD8+ T cells sorted from blood, taken in a trial of the OX40 agonist ivuxolimab. The receptors shown here come from an adult with an advanced solid tumor such as melanoma, head and neck, liver or kidney cancer.

The chain has TRBV5-1 and TRBJ2-7, with TRBD1 matching 10 bases. V shed 4 bases and J 2 bases; nucleotides not matched to a gene: 3. Germline lookup yields CDR1 SGHRS and CDR2 YFSETQ. CDR3 length: 14 amino acids. The DNA for the CDR3 is TGCGCCAGCAGCGCCGGGACAGGGGCCTACGAGCAGTACTTC. Translated, it gives CASSAGTGAYEQYF.

CDR3 loop: CAISESDGLQETQYF. The CDR3 bases are TGTGCCATCAGTGAGTCGGACGGCTTACAAGAGACCCAGTACTTC. The chain recombines TRBV10-3 with TRBJ2-5; unclear D gene. Germline values: CDR1 ENHRY, CDR2 SYGVKD. V lost 0 bases and J 2 bases, leaving 10 bases between the germline ends. CDR3 length equals 15 residues.

The chain couples TRBV27 to TRBJ2-2; TRBD1 matches at 7 bases. Germline V gene sequence: CDR1 MNHEY, CDR2 SMNVEV (reference sequence). The CDR3 spans 16 residues. After removal of 5 bases from V and 7 bases from J, the junction contained 13 bases not matched to a gene. In DNA, the CDR3 is TGTGCCAGCAGTCCGACCTCGGACAGGATCTACGGGGAGCTGTTTTTT. The encoded protein is CASSPTSDRIYGELFF.

The chain is built from TRBV2 and TRBJ2-1; D is uncertain. Trimming left V 0 bases short and J 8 bases short, with 14 bases between. This CDR3 has 15 amino acids. Germline-derived CDR1 and CDR2 are SNHLY and FYNNEI. The CDR3 coding sequence is TGTGCCAGCAGTGAAGCGGCGGCAGTCTCCCATGAGCAGTTCTTC. Amino acid sequence: CASSEAAAVSHEQFF.

This sequence joins TRBV28 and TRBJ2-7; a weak D match, TRBD1 (5 bases). The germline CDR1 and CDR2 sequences are MDHEN and SYDVKM. Trimming stripped 6 bases from V and 3 bases from J, with 18 bases between. This CDR3 region has 15 residues. CDR3 protein: CASRQTAGRDYEQYF. In DNA form, the CDR3 reads TGTGCCAGCAGGCAGACAGCAGGGCGCGACTACGAGCAGTACTTC.

The chain joins TRBV5-1 to TRBJ1-1, with D unresolved. The CDR3 runs to 14 residues. Trimming stripped 0 bases from V and 5 bases from J, with 11 bases between. Germline loops: CDR1 SGHRS, CDR2 YFSETQ. CDR3 amino acids: CASSLGSGGTEAFF. The CDR3 DNA reads TGCGCCAGCAGCTTGGGTTCGGGTGGAACTGAAGCTTTCTTT.

The CDR3 DNA reads as TGTGCTAGTGGTTTTGGACGGACGTCCTACGAGCAGTACTTC. It is translated as CASGFGRTSYEQYF. The chain combines TRBV12-5 with TRBJ2-7; D is unclear. Germline CDR1 is LGHNT and CDR2 is FRNRAP. V was shortened by 3 bases and J by 1 base, with 10 bases between the two germline ends. CDR3 size: 14 residues.

The chain employs TRBV10-1 and TRBJ2-1; 7 bases fit TRBD2. The germline gives CDR1 WNHNN, CDR2 SYGVQD (reference sequence). The CDR3 consists of 15 residues. V was pared by 0 bases and J by 8 bases, with 7 bases of the junction left unmatched. The CDR3 reads CASSESGLDIDEQFF. The CDR3 DNA reads as TGCGCCAGCAGTGAGTCCGGACTAGATATCGATGAGCAGTTCTTC.

The chain carries TRBV28 and TRBJ1-1; D is ambiguous. The CDR3 totals 15 residues. CDR1 and CDR2 from the germline V gene are MDHEN and SYDVKM. V shed 3 bases and J shed 6 bases, with 17 bases lying between them. For the CDR3, the DNA is TGTGCCAGCAGTTTTACCGACGGGTTCCGCGCTGAAGCTTTCTTT. Translated: CASSFTDGFRAEAFF.

A word on this clone: Given a much more abundant clone one base away, this may be a read error. The chain has TRBV7-2 and TRBJ2-7, with 8 bases fitting TRBD2. In germline, CDR1 is SGHTA, CDR2 FQGNSA. The CDR3 contains 14 residues. The V segment lost 3 bases and the J segment 2 bases; nucleotides outside the gene matches: 3. CDR3 DNA: TGTGCCAGCAGCTTTAGCGGGGAGGCCTACGAGCAGTACTTC. Translating it yields CASSFSGEAYEQYF.

The table lists this clone with a count of one. The chain links TRBV2 to TRBJ2-3; no clear D. The CDR3 runs to 14 residues. Per germline, CDR1 SNHLY and CDR2 FYNNEI. Between the trimmed V and J ends, which lost 8 bases and 0 bases, there was a span of 12 bases. CDR3 nucleotides: TGTGCCAGCCAGGCGCCCTACAGCACAGATACGCAGTATTTT. Protein: CASQAPYSTDTQYF.

The chain couples TRBV28 to TRBJ1-2; D possibly corresponds to TRBD1 (6 bases). Germline values: CDR1 MDHEN, CDR2 SYDVKM. The CDR3 has 13 amino acids. V gave up 6 bases and J gave up 7 bases, with 15 bases separating them. The CDR3: CASSRGGAIGYTF. CDR3 DNA sequence: TGTGCCAGCAGCAGAGGGGGGGCGATTGGCTACACCTTC.

This clone was observed a single time. The genes are TRBV7-6 and TRBJ2-7; D is ambiguous. V was cut by 3 bases and J by 4 bases, with 16 bases left in between. This CDR3 is 15 amino acids long. Per germline, CDR1 SGHVS and CDR2 FNYEAQ. This CDR3 reads CASSFDSSRVYEQYF. The CDR3, as DNA: TGTGCCAGCAGCTTCGACTCCTCCCGGGTATACGAGCAGTACTTC.

The chain combines TRBV5-5 with TRBJ1-2, with unresolved D. V was pared by 0 bases and J by 2 bases, with 8 bases between. The CDR3 has 14 amino acids. Germline V lookup: CDR1 SGHKS, CDR2 YYEKEE (reference sequence). The CDR3 DNA is TGTGCCAGCAGCTTGGAGGGAACCAACTATGGCTACACCTTC. It translates to CASSLEGTNYGYTF.

The genes are TRBV28 and TRBJ1-2; weak D call: TRBD1 (5 bases). In germline, CDR1 is MDHEN, CDR2 SYDVKM. V was shortened by 3 bases and J by 12 bases, with 17 bases between the two germline ends. The length of the CDR3 is 13 residues. The CDR3 DNA reads as TGTGCCAGCAGTTTCGATGCCCGTAAGGGGAACACCTTC. Translating gives CASSFDARKGNTF.

CDR3 bases: TGTGCCAGCAGCGTAGAAAGCGGGGGTAAAGAGACCCAGTACTTC. Its translation is CASSVESGGKETQYF. The chain is built from TRBV9 and TRBJ2-5; 8 positions agree with TRBD2. This CDR3 is 15 amino acids long. Germline-derived CDR1 and CDR2 are SGDLS and YYNGEE. The J segment lost 3 bases and the V segment lost 0 bases, leaving 4 bases of the junction unmatched.

The V gene is TRBV7-2, the J gene TRBJ1-6, with 9 bases identical to TRBD1. The V and J ends lost 5 bases and 4 bases, in that order; junction bases with no gene match: 6. CDR3 length equals 16 residues. Germline CDR1 and CDR2: SGHTA and FQGNSA. The CDR3 region is CASSPRQGGYNSPLHF. As DNA, the CDR3 is TGTGCCAGCAGCCCCCGACAGGGGGGTTATAATTCACCCCTCCACTTT.

The rearrangement uses TRBV28 and TRBJ2-1, with D uncertain. The V end lost 5 bases, the J end lost 5 bases, and 4 bases lay between the germline ends. Germline V CDR1 and CDR2: MDHEN, SYDVKM. The CDR3 consists of 11 residues. CDR3 sequence reads: CASSPDNEQFF. CDR3 DNA: TGTGCCAGCAGTCCCGACAATGAGCAGTTCTTC.

The CDR3 sequence: CASSLTQYYEQYF. The CDR3 bases are TGTGCCAGCAGTTTAACCCAATACTACGAGCAGTACTTC. This chain connects TRBV28 to TRBJ2-7; the D is unclear. CDR1 MDHEN and CDR2 SYDVKM come from the germline V gene. The V end lost 2 bases, the J end lost 3 bases, and 8 bases lay between the germline ends. The CDR3 totals 13 residues.

This CDR3 reads CAWDTGVGYTF. DNA for the CDR3: TGTGCCTGGGACACAGGGGTAGGCTACACCTTC. The genes are TRBV30 and TRBJ1-2; TRBD1 agrees at 7 bases. The trim removed 5 bases at V and 8 bases at J, leaving 5 bases unmatched. The germline V gene encodes CDR1 GTSNPN and CDR2 SVGIG (reference sequence). The CDR3 loop spans 11 amino acids.

In its sample, this clone was seen a few times. The rearrangement joins TRBV2 to TRBJ2-7; 8 nucleotides align to TRBD1. The CDR3 runs 14 residues. With V trimmed by 5 bases and J by 0 bases, 3 bases remained unmatched. Germline CDR1 SNHLY, CDR2 FYNNEI. The DNA of the CDR3 is TGTGCCAGCAGTTGGGACAGGAGCTCCTACGAGCAGTACTTC. Its protein is CASSWDRSSYEQYF.